This T cell receptor beta chain was captured by sequencing in a study of T cell responses to AZD1222 COVID-19 vaccine. Sequenced by immunoSEQ multiplex PCR; TCRdb stores in-frame clones only, minus some. Among approximately 110,000 clones listed, 88% were seen once. Germline CDR1 reads SQVTM; CDR2 reads ANQGSEA. There are 11 residues in the CDR3. Trimming removed 6 bases from V and 7 bases from J; junction bases left unmatched: 4. The sample in question was peripheral blood, obtained on day 0 of AZD1222 vaccination. This chain connects TRBV29-1 to TRBJ1-1, with 8 bases that match TRBD1. The sequence came from an adult in good health. The CDR3 DNA is TGCAGCGTCGCGGACAGGGTTGAAGCTTTCTTT. It encodes CSVADRVEAFF.